The clone carrying this T cell receptor (beta chain) was counted at least ten times. Additional DNA sequences in this sample encode the identical CDR3. This record belongs to a study of blood T cell repertoires in COVID-19. The V and J ends lost 1 base and 5 bases respectively, with 8 bases between them. CDR1 is SEHNR, CDR2 FQNEAQ, per germline (reference sequence). The CDR3 totals 13 residues. The data were produced by immunoSEQ multiplex PCR, yet TCRdb's version contains in-frame clones alone and is incomplete. The data contain 110,000 to 150,000 clones, around 80% of them singletons. The sequenced material came from PBMCs or T cells enriched from blood (not recorded which). The V call is TRBV7-9, the J call TRBJ1-2, with a possible D match to TRBD1 (6 bases). The clonotype originates from a woman aged 45-60 years who had recovered from COVID-19. In nucleotides, the CDR3 is TGTGCCAGCAGCTTAGGGACAGCTTATGGCTACACCTTC. Translation: CASSLGTAYGYTF.